The 27 T cell receptor beta chains below were found in one sample sequenced in a study of tumor-infiltrating lymphocytes in primary liver carcinoma. From unsorted bulk tissue weighing roughly 17-34 mg, DNA and RNA were co-extracted. Production of TCR beta cDNA used 500 ng total RNA together with a constant-region primer. Libraries of TCR beta came from three nested multiplex PCR rounds with slightly modified ARM-PCR. Primers for the first two PCR rounds were TRBV1-TRBV30 forward primers and a C-beta reverse primer (roughly 10 cycles per round). TCRdb reanalysed the multiplex PCR reads using MiXCR and keeps one entry per CDR3 protein. Among roughly 100,000 distinct CDR3 sequences listed, about four fifths were seen once. Sample: liver tumor tissue from sampling region 3. Indicated subset: tumor region T3, left-lateral pole. The receptors stem from a man aged 35 to 55 with primary liver carcinoma and hepatitis B virus infection.

The rearrangement joins TRBV29-1 to TRBJ1-5; D is possibly TRBD1 (6 bases). CDR3 length: 13 amino acids. Germline loops: CDR1 SQVTM, CDR2 ANQGSEA. The CDR3 reads CRTGGGVNQPQHF. CDR3 in DNA: TGCAGGACCGGAGGGGGAGTGAATCAGCCCCAGCATTTT.

Concerning this clonotype: At one end, the junction sequence differs from germline, possibly due to a read error. The rearrangement links TRBV11-2 to TRBJ2-1; D possibly uses TRBD1 or TRBD2 (5 bases each). Germline V lookup: CDR1 SGHAT, CDR2 FQNNGV. The CDR3 contains 14 residues. In DNA, the CDR3 is TGTGCTAGCAGCTTGTCGGGGCTCGGCAATGAGCAGTTCTTC. This translates into CASSLSGLGNEQFF.

A word on this clonotype: The germline gene is not matched at one end of the junction; a read error may be the cause. The rearrangement joins TRBV6-6 to TRBJ2-1; D not resolved. The CDR3 has 18 residues. Germline V gene data show CDR1 as MNHNY and CDR2 as SVGAGI (reference sequence). The CDR3 protein is CASSYSNGLTVSYNEHFF. The CDR3 region has the DNA TGTGCCAGCAGTTACTCGAATGGGCTAACGGTCTCCTACAATGAGCACTTCTTT.

To note about this clonotype: An end of the junction does not agree with germline; a read error may underlie this. This rearrangement joins TRBV6-1 to TRBJ2-1; 13 positions match TRBD2. The germline gives CDR1 MNHNS, CDR2 SASEGT. The CDR3 has 18 amino acids. Written as DNA, the CDR3 is TGTGCCAGCAGTAGCCGGACTAGCGGGAGTTTGTTCTACAATGGGCAGTTCTTC. It is translated as CASSSRTSGSLFYNGQFF.

Note on this clonotype: A single base separates this from a much larger clone, so it may be a read error. V usage is TRBV7-9 and J usage is TRBJ2-1; no clear D. CDR1 and CDR2 (germline): SEHNR, FQNEAQ (reference sequence). The CDR3 extends over 12 amino acids. The DNA of the CDR3 is TGTGTCAGCAGCTTTGAGAACAATGAGCAGTTCTTC. It specifies CVSSFENNEQFF.

Points on this clonotype: Germline is not matched at one junction end, which may reflect a read error. The chain is built from TRBV11-2 and TRBJ2-6, with D perhaps assigned TRBD1 or TRBD2 (5 bases each). Germline assignment: CDR1 SGHAT and CDR2 FQNNGV. The CDR3 runs 15 residues. The CDR3 DNA follows: TGTGCCACCCAGCGGCCGCGCCCTGGGGCCAACGTTCTGATTTTC. Translation gives CATQRPRPGANVLIF.

The V gene is TRBV12-3 or TRBV12-4, the J gene TRBJ2-1; 8 bases are shared with TRBD1. The CDR3 has 14 residues. The V segment lost 8 bases and the J segment 12 bases; nucleotides outside the gene matches: 15. CDR3 DNA sequence: TGTGCCAGCTCCGTGACAGGGGTGGTTTATATGCAGTTCTTC. Encoded protein: CASSVTGVVYMQFF.

The V gene is TRBV5-4, the J gene TRBJ2-4; TRBD1 is a possible D gene (5 bases). The CDR3 is made up of 15 amino acids. V shed 1 base and J shed 6 bases, with 14 bases lying between them. CDR1 SGHNT and CDR2 YYREEE come from the germline V gene (reference sequence). CDR3 residues: CASSLKWGRRNIQYF. The CDR3 bases are TGTGCCAGCAGCTTGAAATGGGGCAGAAGAAACATTCAGTACTTC.

Turning to this clonotype: Since the CDR3 does not end with the conserved phenylalanine or tryptophan, this likely comes from a read error. The V and J genes are TRBV7-9 and TRBJ2-1; D remains ambiguous. CDR1 is SEHNR, CDR2 FQNEAQ, per germline (reference sequence). This CDR3 comprises 13 residues. The CDR3 sequence is CARSLEDWEWQFI. The CDR3 DNA reads as TGTGCCAGGAGCTTAGAGGATTGGGAATGGCAGTTCATC.

This clonotype was detected a few times. Given the absence of the conserved phenylalanine or tryptophan at the CDR3 end, a read error is likely. The V and J genes are TRBV7-9 and TRBJ1-2; 9 bases align to TRBD1. Germline V gives CDR1 SEHNR, CDR2 FQNEAQ (reference sequence). The CDR3 length is 16 residues. Trimming at V came to 9 bases and at J to 3 bases, leaving 14 bases not matched to a gene. CDR3 sequence reads: CASSETRDRVDYGYTI. CDR3 DNA: TGTGCCAGTAGCGAGACCCGGGACAGGGTTGACTATGGCTACACCATC.

V is TRBV10-2 and J is TRBJ1-5; D remains ambiguous. The J call may be faulty, since TRBJ2-3 better matches the DNA end. Germline CDR1 is WSHSY and CDR2 is SAAADI. CDR3 size: 14 residues. In nucleotides, the CDR3 is TGCGCCAGCATGAGCGCTGGGAACAATCAGCCCCAGTATTTT. This encodes CASMSAGNNQPQYF.

Worth noting for this clonotype: A much larger clonotype is one base distant, so this may be a read error. CDR3 sequence: CACRPGANTRELFF. The CDR3 region has the DNA TGTGCCTGCAGGCCAGGGGCGAACACCAGGGAGCTGTTTTTT. J is TRBJ2-2 and V is TRBV5-4; maybe TRBD1 (6 bases). This CDR3 is built from 14 residues. Germline loops: CDR1 SGHNT, CDR2 YYREEE (reference sequence). The full variable domain, its missing parts supplied by reference TRBV5-4 and TRBJ2-2, is ETGVTQSPTHLIKTRGQQVTLRCSSQSGHNTVSWYQQALGQGPQFIFQYYREEENGRGNFPPRFSGLQFPNYSSELNVNALELDDSALYLCACRPGANTRELFFGEGSRLTVL.

About this clonotype: Since no conserved phenylalanine or tryptophan closes the CDR3, a read error is the likely cause. CDR3 loop: CTISQALGYNEQFS. Written as DNA, the CDR3 is TGTACCATCTCCCAGGCCCTTGGCTACAATGAGCAGTTCTCC. The chain couples TRBV10-3 to TRBJ2-1, with D unresolved. The CDR3 is 14 residues long. The germline V gene encodes CDR1 ENHRY and CDR2 SYGVKD.

The rearrangement uses TRBV12-3 or TRBV12-4 and TRBJ1-5; D is undetermined. With 8 bases removed from V and 6 bases from J, the gap between germline ends came to 14 bases. CDR3 size: 13 residues. CDR3 coding DNA: TGTGCCAGCCACGGTTCGGAGGCTCAGCCCCAGCATTTT. Amino acid sequence: CASHGSEAQPQHF.

Concerning this clonotype itself: A read error is likely, as this CDR3 ends without the conserved phenylalanine or tryptophan. In nucleotides, the CDR3 is TGCAGCGTTGGTGCCAAGGAGGCTACACAGTATTTG. Amino acid sequence: CSVGAKEATQYL. The chain combines TRBV29-1 with TRBJ2-3; perhaps TRBD2 as D (5 bases). Germline CDR1 is SQVTM and CDR2 is ANQGSEA. The CDR3 extends over 12 amino acids. The V and J ends lost 4 bases and 12 bases respectively, with 17 bases between them.

The table lists this clonotype with many counts. The J gene is TRBJ2-6, the V gene TRBV6-1; D call uncertain. Deletions cut 2 bases from V and 2 bases from J, with 10 bases between. Germline values: CDR1 MNHNS, CDR2 SASEGT. The CDR3 extends over 16 amino acids. Here the CDR3 reads CASSEQPKAGANVLTF. The CDR3, as DNA: TGTGCCAGCAGTGAACAGCCCAAGGCTGGGGCCAACGTCCTGACTTTC.

Of note for this clonotype: As the CDR3 is not closed by the conserved phenylalanine or tryptophan, this likely results from a read error. It is unclear where the CDR3 begins or ends on the DNA, so no DNA is shown, and the CDR3 is as TCRdb lists it. This rearrangement joins TRBV30 to TRBJ2-1; TRBD1, as called in the table, went unchecked against the DNA. The CDR3 spans 14 residues, counting both ends. The germline gives CDR1 GTSNPN, CDR2 SVGIG (reference sequence). CDR3 residues: CAWSKGDHLTEQFL.

This chain joins TRBV4-1 and TRBJ2-6; 9 positions agree with TRBD1. V lost 10 bases, J lost 4 bases, and 17 bases stayed unmatched. Per germline, CDR1 MGHRA and CDR2 YSYEKL. This CDR3 has 18 amino acids. For the CDR3, the DNA is TGCGCCAACTGCCAACCGGGACAGGGTGTCAGAGGGGCCAACGTCCTGACTTTC. It specifies CANCQPGQGVRGANVLTF.

This clonotype was seen many times. The gene calls are TRBV28 and TRBJ1-5, with D possibly matching TRBD1 (5 bases). Germline values: CDR1 MDHEN, CDR2 SYDVKM. The CDR3 contains 16 residues. V was cut by 5 bases and J by 5 bases, with 19 bases left in between. The CDR3 is CASSPFGGSGDQPQHF. The CDR3 DNA reads TGTGCCAGCAGTCCCTTCGGGGGGAGTGGGGATCAGCCCCAGCATTTT.

The chain uses TRBV12-3 or TRBV12-4 and TRBJ2-3; D tentatively reads TRBD1 or TRBD2 (7 bases each). The CDR3 spans 17 residues. The germline V and J ends were trimmed by 3 bases and 6 bases, with 22 bases remaining between them. CDR3 coding DNA: TGTGCCAGCAGTTTCAGGGGGGGACGCTGCCCCACGGATACGCAGTATTTT. Encoded protein: CASSFRGGRCPTDTQYF.

About this clonotype: At one boundary the junction diverges from the germline segment, which might be a read error. This sequence joins TRBV14 and TRBJ1-6; D not certain. Germline V gene data show CDR1 as SGHDN and CDR2 as FVKESK. This CDR3 is built from 14 residues. CDR3 nucleotide sequence: TGTCCCAGCAGCCACTCAAGGGAAAATTCACACCTCCACTTT. It codes for CPSSHSRENSHLHF.

The chain employs TRBV11-2 and TRBJ2-5; 8 bases are a match to TRBD2. The last part of the DNA fits TRBJ2-1 better; the J call may be wrong. The CDR3 length is 14 residues. CDR1 SGHAT and CDR2 FQNNGV come from the germline V gene. The CDR3 DNA follows: TGTGCCAGCAGCTTCAGCGGGGGACGAGGGACCCAGTTCTTC. As protein: CASSFSGGRGTQFF.

The chain recombines TRBV29-1 with TRBJ2-1; TRBD2 matches 15 bases. The CDR3 is 15 amino acids. The germline V gene encodes CDR1 SQVTM and CDR2 ANQGSEA. V gave up 3 bases and J gave up 10 bases; unmatched junction bases: 7. The CDR3 DNA follows: TGCAGCGTTGATGGGACTAGCGGGAGGACATGGGAGCAGTTCTTC. Translating it yields CSVDGTSGRTWEQFF.

As to this clonotype: The junction shows a germline mismatch at one end, possibly a read error. The chain has TRBV29-1 and TRBJ1-1; D unclear. This CDR3 is 11 amino acids long. Per the germline V gene, CDR1 is SQVTM and CDR2 is ANQGSEA. CDR3 protein: CTGGHNTEAFF. In DNA form, the CDR3 reads TGCACCGGTGGCCATAACACTGAGGCTTTCTTT.

In regard to this clonotype: A junction end diverges from the germline sequence, so it may reflect a read error. The V and J genes are TRBV6-1 and TRBJ1-2; TRBD1 matches at 9 bases. The germline V gene has CDR1 MNHNS and CDR2 SASEGT. There are 15 residues in the CDR3. The CDR3 sequence: CASIISGTGSDGYAF. For the CDR3, the DNA is TGTGCCAGCATAATTTCCGGGACAGGGTCTGACGGCTACGCCTTC.

The chain couples TRBV29-1 to TRBJ2-7, with D perhaps assigned TRBD1 or TRBD2 (5 bases each). The V gene's germline CDR1 is SQVTM and CDR2 ANQGSEA. The CDR3 contains 11 residues. For the CDR3, the DNA is TGCAGTGCCCTCTTCGGGACCGAGCAGTACTTC. This encodes CSALFGTEQYF.

The chain joins TRBV4-1 to TRBJ2-2; D gene unclear. Trimming removed 0 bases from V and 4 bases from J, with 6 bases in between. This CDR3 has 14 amino acids. Germline V gene data show CDR1 as MGHRA and CDR2 as YSYEKL. The CDR3 loop reads CASSQEATTGELFF. CDR3 coding DNA: TGCGCCAGCAGCCAAGAGGCCACCACCGGGGAGCTGTTTTTT.